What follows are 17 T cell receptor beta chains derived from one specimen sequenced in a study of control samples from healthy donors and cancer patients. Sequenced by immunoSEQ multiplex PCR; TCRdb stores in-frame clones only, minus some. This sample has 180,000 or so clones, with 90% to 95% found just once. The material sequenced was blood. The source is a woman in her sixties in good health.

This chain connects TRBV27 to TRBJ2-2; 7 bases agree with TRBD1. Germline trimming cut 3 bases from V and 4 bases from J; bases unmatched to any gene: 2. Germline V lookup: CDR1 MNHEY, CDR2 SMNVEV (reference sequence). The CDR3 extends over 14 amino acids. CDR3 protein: CASSFRGFTGELFF. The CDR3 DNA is TGTGCCAGCAGTTTCAGGGGGTTCACCGGGGAGCTGTTTTTT.

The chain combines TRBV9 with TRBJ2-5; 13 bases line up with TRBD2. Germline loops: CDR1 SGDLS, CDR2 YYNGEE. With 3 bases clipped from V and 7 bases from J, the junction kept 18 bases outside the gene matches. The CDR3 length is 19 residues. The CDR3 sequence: CASSDGGRTSGGGRGTQYF. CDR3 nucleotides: TGTGCCAGCAGCGATGGAGGGAGGACTAGCGGGGGAGGAAGAGGGACCCAGTACTTC.

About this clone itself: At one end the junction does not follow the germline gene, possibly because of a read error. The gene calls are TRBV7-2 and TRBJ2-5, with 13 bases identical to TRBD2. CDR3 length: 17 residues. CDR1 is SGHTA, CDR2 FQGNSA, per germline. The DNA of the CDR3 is TGTGCCAGCAGCGATCGCGGACTAGCGGGGGCCCAAAAGACCCAGTACTTC. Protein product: CASSDRGLAGAQKTQYF.

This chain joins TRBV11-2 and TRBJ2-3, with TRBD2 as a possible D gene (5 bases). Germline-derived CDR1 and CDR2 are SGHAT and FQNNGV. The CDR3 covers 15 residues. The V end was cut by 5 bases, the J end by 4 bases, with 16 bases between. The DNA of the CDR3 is TGTGCCAGCAGCCCAGCCGGGGATCGGGCAGATACGCAGTATTTT. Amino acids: CASSPAGDRADTQYF.

In DNA form, the CDR3 reads TGTGCCAGTAGTATAGGGGGCCGTATCACAGATACGCAGTATTTT. It translates to CASSIGGRITDTQYF. The chain joins TRBV19 to TRBJ2-3, with a tentative D call TRBD1 (5 bases). Germline V gene sequence: CDR1 LNHDA, CDR2 SQIVND (reference sequence). Trimming removed 1 base from V and 2 bases from J, with 10 bases in between. The CDR3 consists of 15 residues.

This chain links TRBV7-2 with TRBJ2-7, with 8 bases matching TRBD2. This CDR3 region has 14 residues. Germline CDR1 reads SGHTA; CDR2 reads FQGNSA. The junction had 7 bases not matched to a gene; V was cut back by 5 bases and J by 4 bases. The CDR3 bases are TGTGCCAGCAGCCCCCACGGGACTAGTTACGAGCAGTACTTC. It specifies CASSPHGTSYEQYF.

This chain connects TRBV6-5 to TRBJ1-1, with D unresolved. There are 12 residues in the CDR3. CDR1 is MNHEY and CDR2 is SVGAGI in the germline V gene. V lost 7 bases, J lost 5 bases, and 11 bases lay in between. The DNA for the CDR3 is TGTGCCAGCACCTGGACCTGGACTGAAGCTTTCTTT. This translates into CASTWTWTEAFF.

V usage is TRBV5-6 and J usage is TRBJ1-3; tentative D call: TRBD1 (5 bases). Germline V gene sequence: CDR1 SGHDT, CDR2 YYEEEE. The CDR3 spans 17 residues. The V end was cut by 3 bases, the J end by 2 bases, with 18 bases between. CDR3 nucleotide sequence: TGTGCCAGCAGCTACTTGGGGGGGTCCGAGACTGGAAACACCATATATTTT. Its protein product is CASSYLGGSETGNTIYF. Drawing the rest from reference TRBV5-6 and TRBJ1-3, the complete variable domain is DAGVTQSPTHLIKTRGQQVTLRCSPKSGHDTVSWYQQALGQGPQFIFQYYEEEERQRGNFPDRFSGHQFPNYSSELNVNALLLGDSALYLCASSYLGGSETGNTIYFGEGSWLTVV.

The CDR3 DNA is TGCGCCAGCAGCCAAGTGAGTGGCTCCTACAATGAGCAGTTCTTC. Translated, it gives CASSQVSGSYNEQFF. J is TRBJ2-1 and V is TRBV4-1; D gene uncertain. The V end lost 1 base, the J end lost 0 bases, and 7 bases lay between the germline ends. CDR1 and CDR2 (germline): MGHRA, YSYEKL. This CDR3 region has 15 residues.

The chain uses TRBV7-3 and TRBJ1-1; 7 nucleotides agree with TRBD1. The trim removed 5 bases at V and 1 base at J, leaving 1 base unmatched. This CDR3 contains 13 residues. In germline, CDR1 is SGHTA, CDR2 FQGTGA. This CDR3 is CASSGTENTEAFF. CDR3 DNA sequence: TGTGCCAGCAGCGGGACAGAGAACACTGAAGCTTTCTTT. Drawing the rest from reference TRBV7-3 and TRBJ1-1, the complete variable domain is GAGVSQTPSNKVTEKGKYVELRCDPISGHTALYWYRQSLGQGPEFLIYFQGTGAADDSGLPNDRFFAVRPEGSVSTLKIQRTERGDSAVYLCASSGTENTEAFFGQGTRLTVV.

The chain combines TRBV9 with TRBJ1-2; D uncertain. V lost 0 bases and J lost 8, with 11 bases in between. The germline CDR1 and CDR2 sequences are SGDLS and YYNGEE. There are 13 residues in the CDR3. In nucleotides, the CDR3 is TGTGCCAGCAGCGTAGGGCCGAGTTCAGGCTACACCTTC. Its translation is CASSVGPSSGYTF.

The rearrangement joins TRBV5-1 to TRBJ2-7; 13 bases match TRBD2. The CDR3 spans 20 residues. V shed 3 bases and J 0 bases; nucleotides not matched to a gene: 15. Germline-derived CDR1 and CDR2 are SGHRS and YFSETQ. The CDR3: CASSSPPGLAGHGSSYEQYF. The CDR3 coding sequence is TGCGCCAGCAGCTCACCACCGGGACTAGCGGGGCATGGCAGCTCCTACGAGCAGTACTTC.

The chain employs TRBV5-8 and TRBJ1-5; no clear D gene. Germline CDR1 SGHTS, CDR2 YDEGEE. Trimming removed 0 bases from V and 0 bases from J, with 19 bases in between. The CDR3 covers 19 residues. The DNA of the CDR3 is TGTGCCAGCAGCTTGGAGGCAGGCTTAATAAAGTTTAGCAATCAGCCCCAGCATTTT. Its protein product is CASSLEAGLIKFSNQPQHF.

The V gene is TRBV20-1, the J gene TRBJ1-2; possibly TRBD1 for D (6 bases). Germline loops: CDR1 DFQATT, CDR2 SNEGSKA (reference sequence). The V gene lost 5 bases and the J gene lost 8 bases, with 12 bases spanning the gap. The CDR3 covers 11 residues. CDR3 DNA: TGCAGTGCTCCGTCGGACAGCGGCTACACCTTC. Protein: CSAPSDSGYTF.

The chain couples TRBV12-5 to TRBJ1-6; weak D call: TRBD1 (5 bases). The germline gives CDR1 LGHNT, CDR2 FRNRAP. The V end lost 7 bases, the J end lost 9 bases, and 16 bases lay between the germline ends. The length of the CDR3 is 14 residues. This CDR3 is CASAENPGISPLHF. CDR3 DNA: TGTGCTAGTGCCGAAAACCCAGGGATTTCACCCCTCCACTTT.

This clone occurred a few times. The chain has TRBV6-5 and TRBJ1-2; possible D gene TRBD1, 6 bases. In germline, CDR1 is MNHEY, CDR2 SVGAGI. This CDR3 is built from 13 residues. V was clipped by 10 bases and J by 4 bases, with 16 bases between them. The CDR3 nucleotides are TGTGCCACCCAGTCCGGGACAATCTATGGCTACACCTTC. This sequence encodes CATQSGTIYGYTF.

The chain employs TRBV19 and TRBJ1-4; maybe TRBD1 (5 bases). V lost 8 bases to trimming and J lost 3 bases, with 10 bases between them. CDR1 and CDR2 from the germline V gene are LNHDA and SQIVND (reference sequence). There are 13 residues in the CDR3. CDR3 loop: CASGDRPNEKLFF. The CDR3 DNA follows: TGTGCCAGTGGTGACAGACCTAATGAAAAACTGTTTTTT.